The rows below give T cell receptor beta chains drawn from one sample of a study of T cells in Graves' hyperthyroidism and ophthalmopathy. TCRdb reanalysed the multiplex PCR reads using MiXCR and keeps one entry per CDR3 protein. Of hundreds of thousands of distinct CDR3 sequences listed, 14% to 15% are singletons. The sample was blood. Source of these receptors: a man in his late teens or twenties with Graves' ophthalmopathy. Both conserved end residues are part of each CDR3. D genes are given only for firm matches. Clone size, where shown, is once, few, many, or a class for clones that have expanded.

V	length	D	size	J	DNA	CDR3
TRBV27	12	-	-	TRBJ1-4	TGTGCCAGCAGTTTGCTTGGGGAAAAACTGTTTTTT	CASSLLGEKLFF
TRBV27	14	-	many	TRBJ1-2	TGTGCCAGCAGTTTATCGCGCAGGGCCCATGGCTACACCTTC	CASSLSRRAHGYTF
TRBV4-1	14	TRBD2	few	TRBJ2-1	TGCGCCAGCAGCCAAGCCGGGGGGGGCAATGAGCAGTTCTTC	CASSQAGGGNEQFF
TRBV6-1	13	-	-	TRBJ2-7	TGTGCCACATCGGGTAGCGGAGTCTACGAGCAGTACTTC	CATSGSGVYEQYF
TRBV12-5	14	-	many	TRBJ2-3	TGTGCTAGTGGTGCCCGAGTGCGGCAGGATACGCAGTATTTT	CASGARVRQDTQYF
TRBV6-2/TRBV6-3	13	-	many	TRBJ2-1	TGTGCCAGCAGTTACTGGGGGATCGATGAGCAGTTCTTC	CASSYWGIDEQFF
TRBV11-2	14	-	-	TRBJ2-7	TGTGCCAGCAGCTTAGACAGTTTAACCTACGAGCAGTACTTC	CASSLDSLTYEQYF
TRBV6-1	18	TRBD2	many	TRBJ2-2	TGTGCCAGCAGGTTTGGACTAGCGGGGATACGAGACACCGGGGAGCTGTTTTTT	CASRFGLAGIRDTGELFF
TRBV30	13	-	many	TRBJ2-1	TGTGCCTGGAGTGTACTAGTTGGAGGTGAGCAGTTCTTC	CAWSVLVGGEQFF
TRBV2	15	-	many	TRBJ2-3	TGTGCCAGCAGCCCATGGGCAGGGATTGGGGATACGCAGTATTTT	CASSPWAGIGDTQYF
TRBV3-1	16	TRBD1	many	TRBJ2-7	TGTGCCAGCAGCCCACCAAGTGGGACAGAGTCCTACGAGCAGTACTTC	CASSPPSGTESYEQYF
TRBV19	13	TRBD1	many	TRBJ2-7	TGTGCCAGTAGAAGGGACAGGGACCACGAGCAGTACTTC	CASRRDRDHEQYF
TRBV19	16	-	few	TRBJ1-5	TGTGCCAGTAGTACGGGGGGCCGGTCTAGCAATCAGCCCCAGCATTTT	CASSTGGRSSNQPQHF
TRBV20-1	16	-	-	TRBJ2-6	TGCAGTGTAACCATGGCGGGCCTCTCTGGGGCCAACGTCCTGACTTTC	CSVTMAGLSGANVLTF
TRBV5-4	13	TRBD1	few	TRBJ1-2	TGTGCCAGCAGCTTTACAGGGGTTGATGGCTACACCTTC	CASSFTGVDGYTF
TRBV7-8	14	-	few	TRBJ1-2	TGTGCCAGCAGCCCAGGGACAACTAACTATGGCTACACCTTC	CASSPGTTNYGYTF
TRBV29-1	12	-	many	TRBJ2-7	TGCAGCGTGCGGGACGCCACCTACGAGCAGTACTTC	CSVRDATYEQYF
TRBV11-2	13	-	few	TRBJ1-1	TGTGCCAGCAGCTTAGGGGGAGGGTCTGAAGCTTTCTTT	CASSLGGGSEAFF
TRBV7-9	13	-	many	TRBJ2-3	TGTGCCAGCTCAACTGGGAGCACAGATACGCAGTATTTT	CASSTGSTDTQYF
TRBV19	13	-	once	TRBJ1-1	TGTGCCAGTAGTTACGCTCTGGGCACTGAAGCTTTCTTT	CASSYALGTEAFF
TRBV6-1	11	TRBD2	-	TRBJ2-1	TGTGCCAGCAGTGGCCGGACTAGTAGCTTCTTC	CASSGRTSSFF
TRBV18	15	-	few	TRBJ1-1	TGTGCCAGCTCACCAACGTCATCTGGGAACACTGAAGCTTTCTTT	CASSPTSSGNTEAFF